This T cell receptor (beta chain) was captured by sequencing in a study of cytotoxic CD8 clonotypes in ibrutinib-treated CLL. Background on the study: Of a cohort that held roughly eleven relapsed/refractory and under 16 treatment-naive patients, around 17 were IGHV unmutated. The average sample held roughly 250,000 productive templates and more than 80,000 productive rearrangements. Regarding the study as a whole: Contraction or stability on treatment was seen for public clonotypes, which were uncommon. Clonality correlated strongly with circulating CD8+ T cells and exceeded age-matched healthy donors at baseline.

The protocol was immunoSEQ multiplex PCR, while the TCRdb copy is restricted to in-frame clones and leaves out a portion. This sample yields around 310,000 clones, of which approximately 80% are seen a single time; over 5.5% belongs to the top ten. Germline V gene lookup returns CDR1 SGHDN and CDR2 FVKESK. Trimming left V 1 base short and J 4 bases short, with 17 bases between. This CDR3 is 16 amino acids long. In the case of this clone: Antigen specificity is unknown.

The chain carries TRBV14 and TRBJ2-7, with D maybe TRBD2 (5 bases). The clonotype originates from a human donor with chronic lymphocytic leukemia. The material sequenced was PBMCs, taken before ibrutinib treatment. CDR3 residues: CASSQGPQVSGYEQYF. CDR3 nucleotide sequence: TGTGCCAGCAGCCAAGGACCCCAGGTATCGGGGTACGAGCAGTACTTC.